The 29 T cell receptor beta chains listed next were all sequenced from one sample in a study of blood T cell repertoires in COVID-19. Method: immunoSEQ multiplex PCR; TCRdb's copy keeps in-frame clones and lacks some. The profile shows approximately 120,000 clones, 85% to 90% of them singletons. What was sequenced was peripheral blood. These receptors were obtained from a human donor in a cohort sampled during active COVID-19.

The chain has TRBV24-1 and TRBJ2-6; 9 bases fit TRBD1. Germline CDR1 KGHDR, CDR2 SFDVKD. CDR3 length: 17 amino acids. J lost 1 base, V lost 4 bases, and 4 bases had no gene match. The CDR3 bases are TGTGCCACCAGTGACCCGGGACAGGGATCTGGGGCCAACGTCCTGACTTTC. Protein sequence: CATSDPGQGSGANVLTF.

CDR3 amino acids: CASSRPGGGLETQYF. As DNA, the CDR3 is TGTGCCAGCAGCCGCCCGGGGGGGGGATTGGAGACCCAGTACTTC. J is TRBJ2-5 and V is TRBV7-9; TRBD2 aligns across 8 bases. Germline V CDR1 and CDR2: SEHNR, FQNEAQ (reference sequence). V was clipped by 5 bases and J by 5 bases; unmatched bases: 10. This CDR3 region has 15 residues. Together with reference TRBV7-9 and TRBJ2-5, the CDR3 gives the full variable domain: DTGVSQNPRHKITKRGQNVTFRCDPISEHNRLYWYRQTLGQGPEFLTYFQNEAQLEKSRLLSDRFSAERPKGSFSTLEIQRTEQGDSAMYLCASSRPGGGLETQYFGPGTRLLVL.

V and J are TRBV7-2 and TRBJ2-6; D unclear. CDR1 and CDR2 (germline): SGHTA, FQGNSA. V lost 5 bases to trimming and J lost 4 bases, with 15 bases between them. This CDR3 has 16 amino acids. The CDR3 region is CASSPSRVPGANVLTF. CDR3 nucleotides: TGTGCCAGCAGCCCCTCTCGGGTACCCGGGGCCAACGTCCTGACTTTC.

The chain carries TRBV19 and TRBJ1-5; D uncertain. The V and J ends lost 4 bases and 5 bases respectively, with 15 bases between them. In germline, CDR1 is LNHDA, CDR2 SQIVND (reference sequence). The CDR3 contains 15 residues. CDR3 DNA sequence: TGTGCCAGTAGTACTGACACAAGTAGATATCAGCCCCAGCATTTT. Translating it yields CASSTDTSRYQPQHF.

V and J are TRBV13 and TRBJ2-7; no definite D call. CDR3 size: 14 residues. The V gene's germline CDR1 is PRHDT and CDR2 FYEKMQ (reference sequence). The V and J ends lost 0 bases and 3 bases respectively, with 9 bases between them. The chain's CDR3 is CASSLGSGNYEQYF. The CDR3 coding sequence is TGTGCCAGCAGCTTAGGTTCAGGCAACTACGAGCAGTACTTC.

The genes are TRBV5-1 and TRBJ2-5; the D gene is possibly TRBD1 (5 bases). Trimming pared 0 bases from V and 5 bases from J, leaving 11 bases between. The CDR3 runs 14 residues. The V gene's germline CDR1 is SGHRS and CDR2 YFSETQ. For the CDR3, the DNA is TGCGCCAGCAGCTTGGGGGGCGCTAGGGAGACCCAGTACTTC. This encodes CASSLGGARETQYF.

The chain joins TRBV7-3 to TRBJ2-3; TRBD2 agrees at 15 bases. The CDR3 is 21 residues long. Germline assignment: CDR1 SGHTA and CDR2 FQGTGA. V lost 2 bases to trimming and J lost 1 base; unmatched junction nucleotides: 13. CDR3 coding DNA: TGTGCCAGCAGCTTATTGGGCCGGACTAGCGGGGGGGCCTCTGGCACAGATACGCAGTATTTT. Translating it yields CASSLLGRTSGGASGTDTQYF.

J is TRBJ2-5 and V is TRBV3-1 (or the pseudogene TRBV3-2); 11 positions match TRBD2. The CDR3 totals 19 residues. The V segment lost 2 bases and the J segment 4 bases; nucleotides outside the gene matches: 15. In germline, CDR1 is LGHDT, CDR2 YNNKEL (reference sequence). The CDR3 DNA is TGTGCCAGCAGCCAAAGAGCTAGCGGGAGGTCTCCAGGGGGAGAGACCCAGTACTTC. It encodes CASSQRASGRSPGGETQYF.

Here the CDR3 reads CASSRGTSGRETQYF. The CDR3 DNA reads as TGCGCCAGCAGCCGCGGGACTAGCGGGAGAGAGACCCAGTACTTC. The chain employs TRBV5-1 and TRBJ2-5; the match to TRBD2 covers 14 bases. The CDR3 has 15 residues. Germline loops: CDR1 SGHRS, CDR2 YFSETQ. V was clipped by 4 bases and J by 4 bases; unmatched bases: 3.

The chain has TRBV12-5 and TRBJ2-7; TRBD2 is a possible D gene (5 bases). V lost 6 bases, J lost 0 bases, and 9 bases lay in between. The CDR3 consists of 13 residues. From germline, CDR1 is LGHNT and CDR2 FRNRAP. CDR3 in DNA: TGTGCTAGTGGGGAGGATGACTCCTACGAGCAGTACTTC. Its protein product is CASGEDDSYEQYF.

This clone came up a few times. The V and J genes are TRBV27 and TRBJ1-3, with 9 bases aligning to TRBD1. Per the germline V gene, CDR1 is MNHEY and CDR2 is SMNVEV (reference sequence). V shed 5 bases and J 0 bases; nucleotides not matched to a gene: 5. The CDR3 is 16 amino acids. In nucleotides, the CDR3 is TGTGCCAGCAGTCCCGGACAGGGGAGCTCTGGAAACACCATATATTTT. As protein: CASSPGQGSSGNTIYF.

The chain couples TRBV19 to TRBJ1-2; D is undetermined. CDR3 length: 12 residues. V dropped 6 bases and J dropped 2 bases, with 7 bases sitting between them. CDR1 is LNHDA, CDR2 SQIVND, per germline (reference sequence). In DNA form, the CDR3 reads TGTGCCAGTAGCGGGGTAAACTATGGCTACACCTTC. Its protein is CASSGVNYGYTF.

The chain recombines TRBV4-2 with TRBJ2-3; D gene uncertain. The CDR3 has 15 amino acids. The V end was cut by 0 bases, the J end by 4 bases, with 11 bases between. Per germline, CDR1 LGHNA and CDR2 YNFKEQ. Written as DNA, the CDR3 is TGTGCCAGCAGCCAAGAGATTCCGGTTTCAGATACGCAGTATTTT. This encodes CASSQEIPVSDTQYF.

The CDR3 sequence is CASSVALAGGVDNEQFF. The CDR3 nucleotides read TGTGCCAGCAGCGTAGCTTTAGCGGGAGGTGTAGACAATGAGCAGTTCTTC. The V and J genes are TRBV9 and TRBJ2-1; 10 bases fit TRBD2. Germline V lookup: CDR1 SGDLS, CDR2 YYNGEE. The CDR3 has 17 amino acids. V lost 0 bases and J lost 5; bases outside the gene matches: 8.

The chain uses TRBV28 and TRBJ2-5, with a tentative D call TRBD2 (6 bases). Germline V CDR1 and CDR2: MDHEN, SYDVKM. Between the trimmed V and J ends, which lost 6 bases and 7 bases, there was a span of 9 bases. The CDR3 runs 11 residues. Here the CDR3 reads CASSIGGTQYF. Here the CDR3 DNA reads TGTGCCAGCAGCATCGGGGGGACCCAGTACTTC. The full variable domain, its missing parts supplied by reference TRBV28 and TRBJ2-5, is DVKVTQSSRYLVKRTGEKVFLECVQDMDHENMFWYRQDPGLGLRLIYFSYDVKMKEKGDIPEGYSVSREKKERFSLILESASTNQTSMYLCASSIGGTQYFGPGTRLLVL.

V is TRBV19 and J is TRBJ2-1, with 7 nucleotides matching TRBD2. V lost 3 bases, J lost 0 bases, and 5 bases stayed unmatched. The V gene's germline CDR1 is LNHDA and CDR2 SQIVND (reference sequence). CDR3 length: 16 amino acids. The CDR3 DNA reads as TGTGCCAGTAGTATTAGCCTAGCGGCCTCCTACAATGAGCAGTTCTTC. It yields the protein CASSISLAASYNEQFF.

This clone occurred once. The CDR3 sequence is CASSVVRAGELFF. For the CDR3, the DNA is TGTGCCAGCAGCGTAGTCCGGGCCGGGGAGCTGTTTTTT. The V and J genes are TRBV7-2 and TRBJ2-2, with D unclear. V lost 5 bases and J lost 6, with 10 bases in between. The CDR3 extends over 13 amino acids. Per the germline V gene, CDR1 is SGHTA and CDR2 is FQGNSA.

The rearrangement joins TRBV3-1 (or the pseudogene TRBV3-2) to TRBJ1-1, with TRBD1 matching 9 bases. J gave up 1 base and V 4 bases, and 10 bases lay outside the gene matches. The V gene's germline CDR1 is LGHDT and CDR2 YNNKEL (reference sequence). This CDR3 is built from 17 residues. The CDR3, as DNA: TGTGCCAGCAGCCCAGGACAGGGGCGGGTTGGGAACACTGAAGCTTTCTTT. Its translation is CASSPGQGRVGNTEAFF.

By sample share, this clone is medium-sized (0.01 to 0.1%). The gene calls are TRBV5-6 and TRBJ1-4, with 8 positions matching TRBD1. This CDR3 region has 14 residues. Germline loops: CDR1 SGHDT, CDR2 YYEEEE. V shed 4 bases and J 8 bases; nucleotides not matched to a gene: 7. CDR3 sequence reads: CASSGFRGREKLFF. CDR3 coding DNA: TGTGCCAGCAGCGGTTTCAGGGGGCGGGAAAAACTGTTTTTT.

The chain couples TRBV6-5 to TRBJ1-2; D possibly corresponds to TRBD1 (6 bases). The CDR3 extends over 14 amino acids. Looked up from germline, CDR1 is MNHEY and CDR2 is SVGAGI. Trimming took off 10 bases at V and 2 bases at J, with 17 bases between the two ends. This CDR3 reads CATPLAGENYGYTF. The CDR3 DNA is TGTGCCACCCCTTTGGCAGGGGAAAACTATGGCTACACCTTC.

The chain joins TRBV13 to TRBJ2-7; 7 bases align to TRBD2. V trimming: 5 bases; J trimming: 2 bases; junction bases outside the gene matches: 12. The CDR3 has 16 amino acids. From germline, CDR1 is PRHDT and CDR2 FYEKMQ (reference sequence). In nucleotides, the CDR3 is TGTGCCAGCAGCCCCAATCCCACTAGCGCAACCTACGAGCAGTACTTC. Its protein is CASSPNPTSATYEQYF.

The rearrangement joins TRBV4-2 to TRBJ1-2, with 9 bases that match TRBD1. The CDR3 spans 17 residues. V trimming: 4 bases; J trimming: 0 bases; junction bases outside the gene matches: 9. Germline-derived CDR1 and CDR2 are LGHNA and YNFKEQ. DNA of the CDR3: TGTGCCAGCAGCCCGAGCCAGGGACAGGGACCTAACTATGGCTACACCTTC. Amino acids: CASSPSQGQGPNYGYTF.

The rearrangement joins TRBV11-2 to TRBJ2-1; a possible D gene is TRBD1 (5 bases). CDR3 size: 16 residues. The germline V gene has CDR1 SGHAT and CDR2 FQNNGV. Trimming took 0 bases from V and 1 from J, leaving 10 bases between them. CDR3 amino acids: CASSLDAGHSYNEQFF. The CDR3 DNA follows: TGTGCCAGCAGCTTAGATGCCGGACATTCCTACAATGAGCAGTTCTTC. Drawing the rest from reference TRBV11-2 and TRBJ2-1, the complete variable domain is EAGVAQSPRYKIIEKRQSVAFWCNPISGHATLYWYQQILGQGPKLLIQFQNNGVVDDSQLPKDRFSAERLKGVDSTLKIQPAKLEDSAVYLCASSLDAGHSYNEQFFGPGTRLTVL.

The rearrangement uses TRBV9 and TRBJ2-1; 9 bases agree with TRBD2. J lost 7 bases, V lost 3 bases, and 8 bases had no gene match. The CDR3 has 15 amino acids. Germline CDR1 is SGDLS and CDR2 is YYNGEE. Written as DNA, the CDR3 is TGTGCCAGCAGCGAAAGCGGGGGGTTTCGGAATGAGCAGTTCTTC. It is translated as CASSESGGFRNEQFF.

CDR3: CASSLDPDRDPYEQYF. DNA of the CDR3: TGTGCCAGCAGCTTAGACCCCGACAGGGATCCCTACGAGCAGTACTTC. This chain connects TRBV11-2 to TRBJ2-7, with 7 bases aligning to TRBD1. The CDR3 runs to 16 residues. Germline V CDR1 and CDR2: SGHAT, FQNNGV. J was trimmed by 2 bases and V by 0 bases; bases with no gene match: 7.

CDR3 sequence (DNA): TGTGCCAGCAGCCGAGATCAGGCCGACAGGGGCCTATACAATGAGCAGTTCTTC. This translates into CASSRDQADRGLYNEQFF. The chain has TRBV7-8 and TRBJ2-1; 8 bases line up with TRBD1. Trimming at V came to 5 bases and at J to 4 bases, leaving 16 bases not matched to a gene. Germline CDR1 reads SGHVS; CDR2 reads FQNEAQ. The CDR3 loop spans 18 amino acids.

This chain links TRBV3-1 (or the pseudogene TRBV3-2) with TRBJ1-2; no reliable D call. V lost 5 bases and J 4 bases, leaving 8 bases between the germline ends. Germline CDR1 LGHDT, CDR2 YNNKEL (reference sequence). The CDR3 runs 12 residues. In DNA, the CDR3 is TGTGCCAGCAGCTTTCCATTCTATGGCTACACCTTC. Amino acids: CASSFPFYGYTF.

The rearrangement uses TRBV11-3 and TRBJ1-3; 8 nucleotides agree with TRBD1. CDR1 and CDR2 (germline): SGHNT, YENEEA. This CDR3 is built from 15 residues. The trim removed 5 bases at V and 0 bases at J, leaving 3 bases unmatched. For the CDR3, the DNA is TGTGCCAGCAGCCCTGACAGGGGCTCTGGAAACACCATATATTTT. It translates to CASSPDRGSGNTIYF.

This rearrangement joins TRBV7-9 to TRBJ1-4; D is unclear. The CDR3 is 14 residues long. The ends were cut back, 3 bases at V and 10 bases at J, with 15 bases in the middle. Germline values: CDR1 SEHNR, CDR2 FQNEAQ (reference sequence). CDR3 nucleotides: TGTGCCAGCAGCTTCCCGACTCTTTCCGGAAAACTGTTTTTT. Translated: CASSFPTLSGKLFF. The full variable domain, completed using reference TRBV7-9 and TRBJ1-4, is DTGVSQNPRHKITKRGQNVTFRCDPISEHNRLYWYRQTLGQGPEFLTYFQNEAQLEKSRLLSDRFSAERPKGSFSTLEIQRTEQGDSAMYLCASSFPTLSGKLFFGSGTQLSVL.